Shown below are 5 T cell receptor beta chains from a single sample sequenced in a study of cytomegalovirus exposure and HLA in healthy donors. Repertoires were generated with immunoSEQ multiplex PCR, while TCRdb's copy carries only in-frame clones and drops some. Seen here are 45,000 or so clones, 90% to 95% observed once, and the top ten hold more than 2%. Material: PBMCs. These receptors all stem from a woman in her late teens or twenties in good health and CMV-seronegative.

This chain uses TRBV29-1 with TRBJ2-7, with a possible D match to TRBD2 (5 bases). V was trimmed by 2 bases and J by 3 bases, leaving 8 bases between them. The CDR3 has 12 amino acids. Germline CDR1 is SQVTM and CDR2 is ANQGSEA. The CDR3, as DNA: TGCAGCGTTGAACTAACTAGCTACGAGCAGTACTTC. Translated, it gives CSVELTSYEQYF.

Only one count was recorded for this clone. This chain uses TRBV7-6 with TRBJ1-2, with TRBD1 matching 7 bases. CDR1 is SGHVS, CDR2 FNYEAQ, per germline. J was trimmed by 4 bases and V by 5 bases; bases with no gene match: 10. CDR3 length: 15 residues. CDR3 in amino acids: CASSPQTGTGYGYTF. The CDR3 DNA reads TGTGCCAGCAGCCCCCAGACAGGGACGGGCTATGGCTACACCTTC.

The chain joins TRBV10-2 to TRBJ2-7, with 12 nucleotides matching TRBD2. Germline loops: CDR1 WSHSY, CDR2 SAAADI. V dropped 9 bases and J dropped 3; count of bases not matched to a gene: 6. CDR3 length: 14 residues. CDR3 region: CASRLAGGGYEQYF. The DNA of the CDR3 is TGCGCCAGTCGCCTAGCGGGGGGGGGCTACGAGCAGTACTTC.

This chain links TRBV10-3 with TRBJ2-5; 9 nucleotides align to TRBD2. V shed 4 bases and J 2 bases; nucleotides not matched to a gene: 2. Germline V gene data show CDR1 as ENHRY and CDR2 as SYGVKD. The CDR3 is 14 amino acids. The DNA for the CDR3 is TGTGCCATCAGTGGGGCGGGAGGGCAAGAGACCCAGTACTTC. As protein: CAISGAGGQETQYF.

The chain combines TRBV7-3 with TRBJ2-3; D might be TRBD2 (5 bases). Per germline, CDR1 SGHTA and CDR2 FQGTGA. The CDR3 spans 15 residues. With 5 bases removed from V and 0 bases from J, the gap between germline ends came to 12 bases. The CDR3 loop is CASSRGSDSTDTQYF. The CDR3 DNA reads as TGTGCCAGCAGCCGAGGGTCGGATAGCACAGATACGCAGTATTTT.